This paragraph reports one T cell receptor (beta chain). These data are taken from a study of T cell changes during pregnancy in multiple sclerosis. Generated by immunoSEQ multiplex PCR, the TCRdb table keeps only in-frame clones and is missing some. This table holds about 50,000 clones, around 92% found once. V was cut by 0 bases and J by 5 bases, with 8 bases left in between. The CDR3 sequence is 13 residues long. Per the germline V gene, CDR1 is ENHRY and CDR2 is SYGVKD. This chain joins TRBV10-3 and TRBJ2-7, with D unclear. The receptor's source is a female donor with multiple sclerosis, enrolled in a pregnancy study. The material sequenced was CD4+ T cells from peripheral blood mononuclear cells, taken in the third trimester of pregnancy. For the CDR3, the DNA is TGTGCCATCAGTGAGTCTCTGGGCCACGAGCAGTACTTC. Its translation is CAISESLGHEQYF.